This T cell receptor beta chain originates from a study of T cells expressing NK-cell markers. About the research overall: Eight donors were sequenced, seven testing HCMV-seropositive and one testing seronegative. Study findings and constraints: For four donors, these clonotypes were likewise the leading ones in the CD3+CD56-NKG2C+ fraction.

The germline gives CDR1 SGHVS, CDR2 FQNEAQ. The CDR3 is 15 residues long. Comment on this clonotype: The antigen is undetermined.

TCRdb reanalyzed the 5' RACE reads, giving one entry per CDR3 protein sequence and no DNA. This repertoire includes about 260,000 distinct CDR3 sequences. The material sequenced was blood T cells: a sorted CD56 or NKG2C T cell subset, CD4+ or CD8+ T cells, or bulk PBMC T cells (not recorded which). The chain uses TRBV7-8 and TRBJ2-7; TCRdb's assignment of TRBD2 cannot be checked, as there is no DNA. This TCR was sampled from a woman aged 18 to 75 in good health. The CDR3 sequence: CASSPKGRTFYEQYF. Full variable domain (remainder filled in from reference TRBV7-8 and TRBJ2-7): GAGVSQSPRYKVAKRGQDVALRCDPISGHVSLFWYQQALGQGPEFLTYFQNEAQLDKSGLPSDRFFAERPEGSVSTLKIQRTQQEDSAVYLCASSPKGRTFYEQYFGPGTRLTVT.